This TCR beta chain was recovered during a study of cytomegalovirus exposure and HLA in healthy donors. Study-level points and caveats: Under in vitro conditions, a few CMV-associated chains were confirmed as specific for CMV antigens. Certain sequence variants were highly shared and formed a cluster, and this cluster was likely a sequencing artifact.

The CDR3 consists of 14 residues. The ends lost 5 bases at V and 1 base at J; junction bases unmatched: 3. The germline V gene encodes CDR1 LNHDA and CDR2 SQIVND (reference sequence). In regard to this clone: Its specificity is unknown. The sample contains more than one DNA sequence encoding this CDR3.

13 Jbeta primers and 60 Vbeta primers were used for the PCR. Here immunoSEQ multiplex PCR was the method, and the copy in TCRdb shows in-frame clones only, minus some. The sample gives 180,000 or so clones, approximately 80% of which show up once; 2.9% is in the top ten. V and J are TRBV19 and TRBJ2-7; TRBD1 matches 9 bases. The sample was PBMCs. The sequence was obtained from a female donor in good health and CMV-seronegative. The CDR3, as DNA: TGTGCCAGTAGTCCCGGGACAGGGTCCTACGAGCAGTACTTC. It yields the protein CASSPGTGSYEQYF.